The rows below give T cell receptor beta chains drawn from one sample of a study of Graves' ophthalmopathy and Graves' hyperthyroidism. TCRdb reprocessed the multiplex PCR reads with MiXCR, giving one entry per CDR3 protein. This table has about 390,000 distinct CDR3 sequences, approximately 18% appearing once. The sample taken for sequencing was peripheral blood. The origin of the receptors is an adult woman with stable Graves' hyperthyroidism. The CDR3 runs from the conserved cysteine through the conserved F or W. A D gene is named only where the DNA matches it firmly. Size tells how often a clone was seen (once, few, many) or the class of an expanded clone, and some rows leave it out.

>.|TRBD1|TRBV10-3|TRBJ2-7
TGTGCCATCAGTGGAAGGGACAGGGGCTACGAGCAGTACTTC
CAISGRDRGYEQYF
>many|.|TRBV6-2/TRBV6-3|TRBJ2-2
TGTGCCAGCAGTTACCCCGTGACTAGATCTTCGAACACCGGGGAGCTGTTTTTT
CASSYPVTRSSNTGELFF
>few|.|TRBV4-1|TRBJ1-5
TGCGCCAGCAGCCAAGGACAGGAATTCAATCAGCCCCAGCATTTT
CASSQGQEFNQPQHF
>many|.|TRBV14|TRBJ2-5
TGTGCCAGCAGCCAAGATTCGGGGATCAGCAGAGAGACCCAGTACTTC
CASSQDSGISRETQYF
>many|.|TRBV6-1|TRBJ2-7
TGTGCCAGCAACTTGAACGGGGCCTACGAGCAGTACTTC
CASNLNGAYEQYF
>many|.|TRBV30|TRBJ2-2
TGTGCCTGGAATCCAGGGCAAATCGGGGAGCTGTTTTTT
CAWNPGQIGELFF
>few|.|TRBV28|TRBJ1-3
TGTGCCAGCAGCCTAACCTCCGGGGCCGCGGATATGGGAAACACCATATATTTT
CASSLTSGAADMGNTIYF
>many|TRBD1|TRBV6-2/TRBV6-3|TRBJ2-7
TGTGCCAGCAGTATACCCGGGACAGGCCCAACCTTATACGAGCAGTACTTC
CASSIPGTGPTLYEQYF
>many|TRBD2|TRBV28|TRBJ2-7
TGTGCCACCTTCCCGGGACTAGTCGCTTACGAGCAGTACTTC
CATFPGLVAYEQYF
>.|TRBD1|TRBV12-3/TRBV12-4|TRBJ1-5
TGTGCCAGCAGCCCAGACAGGGGGACTCAGCCCCAGCATTTT
CASSPDRGTQPQHF
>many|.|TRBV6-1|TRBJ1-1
TGTGCCAGCAGTGCCCAACAGGGGAACACTGAAGCTTTCTTT
CASSAQQGNTEAFF
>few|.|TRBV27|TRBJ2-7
TGTGCCAGCAGTACGCGCCTCGGGAGTTCCTACGGGCAGTACTTC
CASSTRLGSSYGQYF
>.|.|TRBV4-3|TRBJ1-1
TGCGCCAGCAGCCAAGTTGGGTTCCTAGGAGAGAACACTGAAGCTTTCTTT
CASSQVGFLGENTEAFF
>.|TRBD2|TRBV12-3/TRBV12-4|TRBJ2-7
TGTGCCAGCAGTCCAGGACTAGGGATCTACGAGCAGTACTTC
CASSPGLGIYEQYF
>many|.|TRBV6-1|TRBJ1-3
TGTGCCACCACCTCAACTCGGAACACCATATATTTT
CATTSTRNTIYF
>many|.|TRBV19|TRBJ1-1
TGTGCCAGTAGATCGGGGGCCCGAAGTGGCACTGAAGCTTTCTTT
CASRSGARSGTEAFF
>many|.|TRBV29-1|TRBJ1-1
TGCAGCGTTGAAGATTCCGGGACGCCAACGAACACTGAAGCTTTCTTT
CSVEDSGTPTNTEAFF
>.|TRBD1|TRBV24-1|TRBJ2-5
TGTGCCACCAGTGATCCCGGGACAGGGGAAGAGACCCAGTACTTC
CATSDPGTGEETQYF
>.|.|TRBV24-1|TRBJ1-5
TGTGCCACCAGTGAGAGGGGAAGCAATCAGCCCCAGCATTTT
CATSERGSNQPQHF
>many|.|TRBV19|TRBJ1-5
TGTGCCAGTAACTTCGGCTCTGGTTTTGATCAGCCCCAGCATTTT
CASNFGSGFDQPQHF
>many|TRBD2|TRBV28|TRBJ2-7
TGTGCCAGCAGCTTAAGCCCCAATAGCGGGAGCGCCGACGAGCAGTACTTC
CASSLSPNSGSADEQYF
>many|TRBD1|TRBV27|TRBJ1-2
TGTGCCAGCAGGGGGACAGGGAGGGGCTACACCTTC
CASRGTGRGYTF
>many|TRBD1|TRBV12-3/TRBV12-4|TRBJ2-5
TGTGCCAGCAGTCTTGGACAGGGGCTCCAAGAGACCCAGTACTTC
CASSLGQGLQETQYF
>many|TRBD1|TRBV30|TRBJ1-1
TGTGCCTGGAGTGTTTTGCAGGGTAGGGGGCGGACTGAAGCTTTCTTT
CAWSVLQGRGRTEAFF
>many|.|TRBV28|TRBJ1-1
TGTGCCAGCAGGATGGACGGTAATACTGAAGCTTTCTTT
CASRMDGNTEAFF
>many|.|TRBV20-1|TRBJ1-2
TGCAGTGCTAGGATCAGCTATGGCTACACCTTC
CSARISYGYTF
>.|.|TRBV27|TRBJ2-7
TGTGCCAGCAGTTTTTCCCAGGGGGGGGGCGAGCAGTACTTC
CASSFSQGGGEQYF
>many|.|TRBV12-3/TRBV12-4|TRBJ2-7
TGTGCCAGCAGGTATAGCTCCTACGAGCAGTACTTC
CASRYSSYEQYF
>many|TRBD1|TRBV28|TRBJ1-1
TGTGCCAGCAGCCCCCAGGGGGGGAGCTCTACTGAAGCTTTCTTT
CASSPQGGSSTEAFF
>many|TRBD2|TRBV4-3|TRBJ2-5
TGCGCCAGCAGCCGCGGACTAGCGGGAGGGCAGGGTGAGACCCAGTACTTC
CASSRGLAGGQGETQYF
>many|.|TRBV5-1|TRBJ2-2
TGCGCCAGCAGCTTTGTCGGGACCACCGGGGAGCTGTTTTTT
CASSFVGTTGELFF